The 9 T cell receptor beta chains below come from one sample, sequenced in a study of T cell repertoires in cytomegalovirus infection. Using its own MiXCR run on the reads, TCRdb lists one record per CDR3 protein. The sample carries under 200,000 distinct CDR3 sequences, approximately 21% recorded once. These receptors are not linked to any known antigen. The sample in question was CD8+ T cells from cultured PBMCs, obtained from culture after CMV antigen stimulation. The receptors come from a human donor in good health (CMV status not recorded). Some clones in this sample may be carry-over from other donors' samples.

The CDR3 loop is CASSPFSSSYEQYF. CDR3 sequence (DNA): TGTGCCAGCTCCCCCTTTTCTAGCTCCTACGAGCAGTACTTC. The chain recombines TRBV27 with TRBJ2-7, with unresolved D. V lost 8 bases to trimming and J lost 0 bases, with 14 bases between them. Germline V gene lookup returns CDR1 MNHEY and CDR2 SMNVEV (reference sequence). There are 14 residues in the CDR3.

This clonotype has only a few counts. The genes are TRBV7-9 and TRBJ2-1; 8 positions match TRBD1. V lost 6 bases and J lost 9; bases outside the gene matches: 10. From germline, CDR1 is SEHNR and CDR2 FQNEAQ (reference sequence). CDR3 length: 14 amino acids. This chain's CDR3 is CASSLRDRSPEQFF. The CDR3 region has the DNA TGTGCCAGCAGTCTCCGGGACAGGAGTCCTGAGCAGTTCTTC.

This clonotype was found a few times. A read error may account for a junction end that differs from germline. The genes are TRBV12-3 or TRBV12-4 and TRBJ1-1; D is undetermined. The CDR3 is 13 residues long. The CDR3 spells CASTLTANTEAFF. CDR3 coding DNA: TGTGCCAGCACTTTAACCGCGAACACTGAAGCTTTCTTT.

This chain joins TRBV5-5 and TRBJ2-5; D perhaps matches TRBD1 (5 bases). Germline loops: CDR1 SGHKS, CDR2 YYEKEE (reference sequence). This CDR3 is 14 amino acids long. The V end was cut by 0 bases, the J end by 4 bases, with 10 bases between. The CDR3 region has the DNA TGTGCCAGCAGCTTGGGAAGGGGCGCAGAGACCCAGTACTTC. This gives the protein CASSLGRGAETQYF.

The rearrangement uses TRBV9 and TRBJ2-1; possibly TRBD1 for D (6 bases). The CDR3 is 13 residues long. Trimming removed 1 base at V and 9 bases at J, with 11 bases between. Looked up from germline, CDR1 is SGDLS and CDR2 is YYNGEE. CDR3 bases: TGTGCCAGCAGCGTAAGGCAGGGGAGTGAGCAGTTCTTC. It codes for CASSVRQGSEQFF.

This clonotype showed up just a few times. The chain employs TRBV10-3 and TRBJ2-7; 7 positions agree with TRBD1. Germline-derived CDR1 and CDR2 are ENHRY and SYGVKD. The CDR3 consists of 15 residues. V was pared by 3 bases and J by 5 bases, with 10 bases of the junction left unmatched. DNA for the CDR3: TGTGCCATCAGTGACTTCGACAGGGAAAGCCACGAGCAGTACTTC. This translates into CAISDFDRESHEQYF.

This clonotype turned up a few times. The CDR3 coding sequence is TGTGCCAGCAGCTTAGGGGTGCAGGGGGAAATGAACACTGAAGCTTTCTTT. Translation: CASSLGVQGEMNTEAFF. This rearrangement joins TRBV7-8 to TRBJ1-1; 7 nucleotides agree with TRBD1. This CDR3 contains 17 residues. Germline CDR1 and CDR2: SGHVS and FQNEAQ. J lost 0 bases, V lost 1 base, and 8 bases had no gene match.

The chain is built from TRBV7-6 and TRBJ1-1, with a weak D call TRBD1 (5 bases). There are 15 residues in the CDR3. Trimming took off 4 bases at V and 4 bases at J, with 16 bases between the two ends. The germline V gene has CDR1 SGHVS and CDR2 FNYEAQ. The CDR3 DNA reads TGTGCCAGCAGCTCTTCAGGGAGCTGGGGCACTGAAGCTTTCTTT. This translates into CASSSSGSWGTEAFF.

This clonotype was detected only a few times. V and J are TRBV11-2 and TRBJ2-1; 8 nucleotides line up with TRBD2. After removal of 0 bases from V and 1 base from J, the junction contained 14 bases not matched to a gene. Germline values: CDR1 SGHAT, CDR2 FQNNGV. The CDR3 spans 20 residues. CDR3 in amino acids: CASSLDYGQGGGWSYNEQFF. In nucleotides, the CDR3 is TGTGCCAGCAGCTTAGATTACGGGCAGGGCGGGGGGTGGTCCTACAATGAGCAGTTCTTC.